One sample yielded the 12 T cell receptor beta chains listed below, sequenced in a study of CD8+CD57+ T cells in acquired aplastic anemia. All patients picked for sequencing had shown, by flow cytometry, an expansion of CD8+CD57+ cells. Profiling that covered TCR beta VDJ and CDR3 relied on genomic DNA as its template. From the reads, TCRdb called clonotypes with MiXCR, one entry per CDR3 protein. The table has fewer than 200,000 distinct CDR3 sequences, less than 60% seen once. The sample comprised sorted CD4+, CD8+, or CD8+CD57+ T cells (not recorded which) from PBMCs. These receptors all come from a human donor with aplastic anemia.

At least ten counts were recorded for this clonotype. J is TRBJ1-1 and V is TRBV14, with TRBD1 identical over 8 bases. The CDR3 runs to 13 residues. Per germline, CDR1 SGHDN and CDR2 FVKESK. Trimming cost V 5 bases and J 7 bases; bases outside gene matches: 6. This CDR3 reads CASSLQGGIEAFF. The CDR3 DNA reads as TGTGCCAGCAGCTTACAGGGGGGGATTGAAGCTTTCTTT.

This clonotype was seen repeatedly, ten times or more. In nucleotides, the CDR3 is TGCGCCAGCAGCTTGGATGGGGGCTATGGCTACACCTTC. Its translation: CASSLDGGYGYTF. This sequence joins TRBV5-1 and TRBJ1-2, with a possible D match to TRBD1 (5 bases). The CDR3 is 13 amino acids. CDR1 is SGHRS, CDR2 YFSETQ, per germline. Deletions cut 0 bases from V and 4 bases from J, with 7 bases between.

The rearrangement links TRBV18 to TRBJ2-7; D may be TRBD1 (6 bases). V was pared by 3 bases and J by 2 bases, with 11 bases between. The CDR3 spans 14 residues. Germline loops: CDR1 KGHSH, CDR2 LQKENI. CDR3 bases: TGTGCCAGCTCACCCGCGACAGGAACCTACGAGCAGTACTTC. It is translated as CASSPATGTYEQYF.

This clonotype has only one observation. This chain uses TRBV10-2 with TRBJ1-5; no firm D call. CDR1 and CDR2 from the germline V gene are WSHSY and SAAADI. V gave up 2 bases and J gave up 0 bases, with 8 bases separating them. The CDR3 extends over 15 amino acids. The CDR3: CASSEEQYSNQPQHF. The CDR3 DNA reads TGCGCCAGCAGTGAGGAACAATATAGCAATCAGCCCCAGCATTTT.

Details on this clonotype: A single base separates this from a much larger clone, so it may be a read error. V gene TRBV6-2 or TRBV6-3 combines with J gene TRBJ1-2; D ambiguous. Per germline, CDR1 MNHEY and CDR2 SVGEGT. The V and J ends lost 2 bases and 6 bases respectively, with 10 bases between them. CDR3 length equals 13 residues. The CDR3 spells CASSYGLFDGYTF. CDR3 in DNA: TGTGCCAGCAGTTACGGGTTATTTGATGGCTACACCTTC.

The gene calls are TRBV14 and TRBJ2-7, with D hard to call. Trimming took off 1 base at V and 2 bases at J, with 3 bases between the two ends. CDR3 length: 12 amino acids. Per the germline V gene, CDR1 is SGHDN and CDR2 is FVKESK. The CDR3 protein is CASSQGTYEQYF. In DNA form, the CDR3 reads TGTGCCAGCAGCCAAGGGACCTACGAGCAGTACTTC.

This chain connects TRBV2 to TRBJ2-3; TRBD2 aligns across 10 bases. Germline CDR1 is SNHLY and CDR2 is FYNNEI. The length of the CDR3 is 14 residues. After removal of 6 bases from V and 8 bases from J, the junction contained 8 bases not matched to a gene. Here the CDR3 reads CASRLSGGAGTQYF. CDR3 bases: TGTGCCAGCAGATTAAGCGGGGGGGCGGGTACGCAGTATTTT. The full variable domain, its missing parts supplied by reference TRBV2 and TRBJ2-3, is EPEVTQTPSHQVTQMGQEVILRCVPISNHLYFYWYRQILGQKVEFLVSFYNNEISEKSEIFDDQFSVERPDGSNFTLKIRSTKLEDSAMYFCASRLSGGAGTQYFGPGTRLTVL.

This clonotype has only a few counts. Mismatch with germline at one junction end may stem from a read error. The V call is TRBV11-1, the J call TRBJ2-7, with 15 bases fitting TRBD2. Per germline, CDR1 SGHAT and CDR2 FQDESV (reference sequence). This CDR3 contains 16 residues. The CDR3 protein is CASSPGLAGGLYEQYF. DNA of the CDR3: TGTGCCAGCAGCCCGGGACTAGCGGGAGGACTCTACGAGCAGTACTTT.

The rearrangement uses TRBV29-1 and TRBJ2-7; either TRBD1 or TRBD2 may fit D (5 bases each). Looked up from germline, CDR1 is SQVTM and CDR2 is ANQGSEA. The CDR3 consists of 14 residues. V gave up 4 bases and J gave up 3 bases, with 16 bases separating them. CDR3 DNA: TGCAGCGTTGTACTCGTATCAGGGAGCTACGAGCAGTACTTC. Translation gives CSVVLVSGSYEQYF.

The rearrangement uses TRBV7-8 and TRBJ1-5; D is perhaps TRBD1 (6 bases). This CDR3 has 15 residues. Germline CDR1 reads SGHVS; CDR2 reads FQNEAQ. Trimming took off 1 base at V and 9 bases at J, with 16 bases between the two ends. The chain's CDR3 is CASSLDRAPFRPQHF. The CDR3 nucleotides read TGTGCCAGCAGCTTAGACAGGGCCCCGTTTCGGCCCCAGCATTTT.

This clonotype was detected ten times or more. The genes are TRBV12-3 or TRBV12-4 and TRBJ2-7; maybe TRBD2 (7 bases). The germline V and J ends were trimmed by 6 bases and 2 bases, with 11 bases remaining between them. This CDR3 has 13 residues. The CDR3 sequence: CASSAGATYEQYF. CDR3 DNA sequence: TGTGCCAGCAGCGCGGGGGCAACCTACGAGCAGTACTTC.

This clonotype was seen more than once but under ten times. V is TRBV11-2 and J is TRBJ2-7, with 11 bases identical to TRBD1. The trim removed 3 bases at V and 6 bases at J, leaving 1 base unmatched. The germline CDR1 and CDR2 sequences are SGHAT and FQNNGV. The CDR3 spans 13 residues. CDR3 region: CASSFGTGGEQYF. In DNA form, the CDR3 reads TGTGCCAGCAGCTTTGGGACAGGGGGCGAGCAGTACTTC.